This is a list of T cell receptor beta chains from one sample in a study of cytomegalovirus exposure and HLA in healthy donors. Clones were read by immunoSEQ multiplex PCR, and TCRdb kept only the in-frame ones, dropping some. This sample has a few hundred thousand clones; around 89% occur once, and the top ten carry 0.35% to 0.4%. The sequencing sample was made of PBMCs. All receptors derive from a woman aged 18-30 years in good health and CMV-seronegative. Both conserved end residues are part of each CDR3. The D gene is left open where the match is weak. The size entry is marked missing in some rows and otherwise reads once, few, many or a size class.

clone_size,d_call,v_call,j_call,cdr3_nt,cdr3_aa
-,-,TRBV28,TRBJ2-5,TGTGCCAGCAGTTTAGATCCGGGGAAAGAGACCCAGTACTTC,CASSLDPGKETQYF
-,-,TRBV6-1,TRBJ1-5,TGTGCCAGCAGCTCCGCCCGAAACTCGCCCCAGCATTTT,CASSSARNSPQHF
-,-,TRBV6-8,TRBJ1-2,TGTGCCAGCAGTTACTCGGCCCGCCCTCACTATGGCTACACCTTC,CASSYSARPHYGYTF
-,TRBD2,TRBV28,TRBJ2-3,TGTGCCAGCAGTTTATGGTGTCCAGCGGGGCTCTGTAGCACAGATACGCAGTATTTT,CASSLWCPAGLCSTDTQYF
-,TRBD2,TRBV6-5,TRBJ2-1,TGTGCCAGTATGGTTAGGCGGGGGGGAAACAATGAGCAGTTCTTC,CASMVRRGGNNEQFF
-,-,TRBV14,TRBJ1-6,TGTGCCAGCAGCCAGGGCACCTATAATTCACCCCTCCACTTT,CASSQGTYNSPLHF
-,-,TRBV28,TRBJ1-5,TGTGCCAGCAGTTTACTGAATCAGCCCCAGCATTTT,CASSLLNQPQHF
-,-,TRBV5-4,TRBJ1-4,TGTGCCAGCAGCATGGGGCCCGGGGGTGAAAAACTGTTTTTT,CASSMGPGGEKLFF
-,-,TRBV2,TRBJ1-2,TGTGCCACCAAAGCGGAGGGGAAGGAGGGCTATGGCTACACCTTC,CATKAEGKEGYGYTF
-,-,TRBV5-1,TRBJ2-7,TGCGCCAGCAAGGGGAACAGGGACTACGAGCAGTACTTC,CASKGNRDYEQYF
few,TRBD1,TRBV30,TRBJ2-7,TGTGCCTGGAGTGTAGACAGGGCGGGCGAGCAGTACTTC,CAWSVDRAGEQYF
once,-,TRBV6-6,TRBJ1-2,TGTGCCAGCAGTTATCGACATATCTATGGCTACACCTTC,CASSYRHIYGYTF
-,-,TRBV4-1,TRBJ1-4,TGCGCCAGCAGCCAAACTCCCGGGAGCGGGGAAAAACTGTTTTTT,CASSQTPGSGEKLFF
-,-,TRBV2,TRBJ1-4,TGTGCCAGCAGTTCAGGGTTTGGGAATGAAAAACTGTTTTTT,CASSSGFGNEKLFF
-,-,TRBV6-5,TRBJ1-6,TGTGCCAGCAGTTCTTACAGCAGGTTCTATAATTCACCCCTCCACTTT,CASSSYSRFYNSPLHF
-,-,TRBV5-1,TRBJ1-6,TGCGCCAGCAGCTTGGCCGAGAATTCACCCCTCCACTTT,CASSLAENSPLHF
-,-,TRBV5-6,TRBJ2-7,TGTGCCAGCAGCTTAATACAGGGATACGAGCAGTACTTC,CASSLIQGYEQYF
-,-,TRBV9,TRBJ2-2,TGTGCCAGCAGCGTAGTGGGGGGAAACACCGGGGAGCTGTTTTTT,CASSVVGGNTGELFF
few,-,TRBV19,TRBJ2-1,TGTGCCAGTAGTATACGCGCCGCGGCTGAGCAGTTCTTC,CASSIRAAAEQFF
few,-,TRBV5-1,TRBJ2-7,TGCGCCAGCAGCTTGGGGCAGGACGAGCAGTACTTC,CASSLGQDEQYF
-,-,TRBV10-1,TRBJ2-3,TGCGCCAGCAGTAGCTATAGCGCTAGCACAGATACGCAGTATTTT,CASSSYSASTDTQYF
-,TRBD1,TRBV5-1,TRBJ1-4,TGCGCCAGCAGCACCGGGACAGGGGATGAAAAACTGTTTTTT,CASSTGTGDEKLFF
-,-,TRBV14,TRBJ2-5,TGTGCCAGCAGCAAGACAAGGACTCCATACCAAGAGACCCAGTACTTC,CASSKTRTPYQETQYF
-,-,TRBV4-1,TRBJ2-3,TGCGCCAGCAGCCAAGAGAAAAAAACAGGACCCACAGATACGCAGTATTTT,CASSQEKKTGPTDTQYF
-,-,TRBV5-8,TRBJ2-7,TGTGCCAGCAGCTTGCTACCCGGGAACGAGCAGTACTTC,CASSLLPGNEQYF
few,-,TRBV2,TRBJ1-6,TGTGCCAGCAGTGGACATCAATCCGCGAGCTCCTATAATTCACCCCTCCACTTT,CASSGHQSASSYNSPLHF
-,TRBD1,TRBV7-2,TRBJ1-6,TGTGCCAGCAGCCTGGGACAGACCAATTCACCCCTCCACTTT,CASSLGQTNSPLHF
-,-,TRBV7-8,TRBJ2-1,TGTGCCAGCAGCGCACCAGGGCAGGGTTACAATGAGCAGTTCTTC,CASSAPGQGYNEQFF
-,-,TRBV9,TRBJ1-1,TGTGCCAGCAGCTCAAAGACACACGAAGCTTTCTTT,CASSSKTHEAFF
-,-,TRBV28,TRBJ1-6,TGTGCCAGCAGTTGGACGGGGAATAATTCACCCCTCCACTTT,CASSWTGNNSPLHF
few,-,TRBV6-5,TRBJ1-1,TGTGCCAGCAGTTACAACCGGGGGAACACTGAAGCTTTCTTT,CASSYNRGNTEAFF
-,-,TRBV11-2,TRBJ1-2,TGTGCCAGCAGCTTCGCCGGACCGAGGGATGGCTACACCTTC,CASSFAGPRDGYTF
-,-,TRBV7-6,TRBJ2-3,TGTGCCAGCAGCTCCGTAGGGAGTGGCACAGATACGCAGTATTTT,CASSSVGSGTDTQYF
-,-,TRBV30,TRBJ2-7,TGTGCCTGGAGTCTCCAGGGGCCCGTCTACGAGCAGTACTTC,CAWSLQGPVYEQYF
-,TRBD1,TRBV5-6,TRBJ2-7,TGTGCCAGCCACGGGACAGGGGTCTACGAGCAGTACTTC,CASHGTGVYEQYF
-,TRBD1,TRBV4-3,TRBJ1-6,TGCGCCAGCAGCCAAGGAGGGACAGGGGATCTCCCCCTCCACTTT,CASSQGGTGDLPLHF
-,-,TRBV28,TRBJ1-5,TGTGCCAGCGAGAAGGGGTTCCCAAGGCCCCAGCATTTT,CASEKGFPRPQHF
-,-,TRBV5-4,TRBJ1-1,TGTGCCAGCAGCTTTGAACTACAGGGGAACACTGAAGCTTTCTTT,CASSFELQGNTEAFF
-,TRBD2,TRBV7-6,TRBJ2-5,TGTGCCAGCAGCTTGGGACTAGCTCGTGAGACCCAGTACTTC,CASSLGLARETQYF
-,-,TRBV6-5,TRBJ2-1,TGTGCCAGCAGTTACTCGAATGTGGAGAACCAGTTCTTC,CASSYSNVENQFF
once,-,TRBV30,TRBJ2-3,TGTGCCTGGAGGGGGACTTGGAGTTACACAGATACGCAGTATTTT,CAWRGTWSYTDTQYF
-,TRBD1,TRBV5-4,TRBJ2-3,TGTGCCAGCAGAAGACAGGGGTCCTCAGATACGCAGTATTTT,CASRRQGSSDTQYF
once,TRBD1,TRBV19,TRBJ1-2,TGTGCCAGTAGTATAGATCGGTTCGCGACAGGGGCTAACTATGGCTACACCTTC,CASSIDRFATGANYGYTF
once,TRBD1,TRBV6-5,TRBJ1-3,TGTGCCAGCTCAAGGGGGCTCCCGGGAGGAAACACCATATATTTT,CASSRGLPGGNTIYF
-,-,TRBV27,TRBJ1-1,TGTGCCAGCAGTTCTATGGGACACCCATCGAACACTGAAGCTTTCTTT,CASSSMGHPSNTEAFF
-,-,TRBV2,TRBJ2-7,TGTGCCAGCAGACGGTTGGGACTTGACACTTCCTACGAGCAGTACTTC,CASRRLGLDTSYEQYF
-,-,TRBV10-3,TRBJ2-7,TGTGCCATCAGTGCCTCACAATATACTCGAGGCGAGCAGTACTTC,CAISASQYTRGEQYF
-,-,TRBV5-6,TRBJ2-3,TGTGCCAGCACCACTGGGGGGTTGCGAGTAACAGATACGCAGTATTTT,CASTTGGLRVTDTQYF
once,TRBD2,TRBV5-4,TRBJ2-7,TGTGCCAGCAGCTCCACATCGGGGGGGCAGTACTTC,CASSSTSGGQYF
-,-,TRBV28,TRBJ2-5,TGTGCCAGCAGTTTTAGGGGCCTCCAAGAGACCCAGTACTTC,CASSFRGLQETQYF
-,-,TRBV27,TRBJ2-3,TGTGCCAGCAGTTTATACCCAGGGGCCGATACGCAGTATTTT,CASSLYPGADTQYF
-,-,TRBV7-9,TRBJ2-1,TGTGCCAGCAGCACGGCAAGGGGGGGTGCGCTGTACAATGAGCAGTTCTTC,CASSTARGGALYNEQFF
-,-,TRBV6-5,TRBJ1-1,TGTGCCAGCAGTTACTCGCTGGGGGCCGTTGAAGCTTTCTTT,CASSYSLGAVEAFF
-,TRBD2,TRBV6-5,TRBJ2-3,TGTGCCAGCAGTTGGGGGGGAGGCCTTGACACAGATACGCAGTATTTT,CASSWGGGLDTDTQYF
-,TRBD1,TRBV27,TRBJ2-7,TGTGCCAGCAGCCTAGGGTGGGACAGGGTCTACGAGCAGTACTTC,CASSLGWDRVYEQYF
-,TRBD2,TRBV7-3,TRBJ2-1,TGTGCCAGCAGCACCGGGGGGGCCAAAGAGCAGTTCTTC,CASSTGGAKEQFF
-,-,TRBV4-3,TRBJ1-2,TGCGCCAGCAGCCAAGTCCCCGGGGTAGGCTACACCTTC,CASSQVPGVGYTF
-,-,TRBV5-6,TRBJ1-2,TGTGCCAGCAGCTCCACACCAAACTATGGCTACACCTTC,CASSSTPNYGYTF
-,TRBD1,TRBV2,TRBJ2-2,TGTGCCAGCAGGGAAGGGGACAGGAACACCGGGGAGCTGTTTTTT,CASREGDRNTGELFF